This T cell receptor beta chain is drawn from a study of T cell repertoires in aging, cancer and after chemotherapy. The template was genomic DNA from peripheral blood, not RNA. This clonotype is deemed medium-sized (0.01 to 0.1%). Trimming removed 0 bases from V and 6 bases from J; junction bases left unmatched: 8. This CDR3 region has 16 residues. From germline, CDR1 is MNHEY and CDR2 SVGAGI. A mixed TRB-A/B primer pool amplified rearranged TRB by multiplex touch-down PCR. Each CDR3 protein gets one entry after TCRdb re-called the multiplex PCR reads with MiXCR. The sample holds some 4,600 distinct CDR3 sequences; approximately 24% are singletons and the top ten take roughly half.

The sequenced sample was blood. The clonotype originates from a human donor with a blood cancer. The chain recombines TRBV6-5 with TRBJ2-7; 10 bases match TRBD2. This CDR3 is CASSYSKAGGPGEQYF. As DNA, the CDR3 is TGTGCCAGCAGTTACTCGAAAGCGGGGGGGCCTGGCGAGCAGTACTTC.